The text below deals with one T cell receptor (beta chain). Antigen unknown. Trimming cost V 1 base and J 1 base, with 15 bases left between them. Per germline, CDR1 LGHNA and CDR2 YNFKEQ. The CDR3 is 17 amino acids. This sample stems from a study of T cell responses to AZD1222 COVID-19 vaccine. Study outcomes and limitations: Distributed over spike, vaccine-associated CD4 TCRs predominated at 160-218 and 743-854.

TCRdb's copy holds only in-frame clones and misses some; the assay was immunoSEQ multiplex PCR. The table includes approximately 170,000 clones, approximately 90% detected once. Sequences were derived from peripheral blood, sampled 28 days after the second AZD1222 dose. The chain couples TRBV4-2 to TRBJ2-3; weak D call: TRBD2 (5 bases). The clonotype was recovered from an adult who received the AZD1222 COVID-19 vaccine. In DNA form, the CDR3 reads TGTGCCAGCAGCCAAGGGGGTGGGCTAGCTGGCACAGATACGCAGTATTTT. This gives the protein CASSQGGGLAGTDTQYF.